This TCR beta chain was captured in a study of graft-versus-host responses after intestinal transplantation. Study-wide background: Induction with anti-thymocyte globulin, then tacrolimus and steroids for roughly 3 years, was given to all recipients. Study findings and constraints: The marrow of recipients harbored GvH clones, and ileum or blood showed some of them first. The highest levels of circulating GvH clones went along with early declines in HvG clones after transplant. Individuals carrying graft-donor T cell macrochimerism showed high graft-versus-host to host-versus-graft clonal ratios in allografts.

About this clone: Its antigen is currently unknown.

Profiled with immunoSEQ multiplex PCR; TCRdb holds only in-frame clones, not every one. This sample has approximately 90,000 clones, with around 90% found just once. This CDR3 is 14 amino acids long. Germline V gene data show CDR1 as SEHNR and CDR2 as FQNEAQ (reference sequence). V lost 6 bases, J lost 4 bases, and 4 bases stayed unmatched. Here the sequenced sample was unstimulated CD8+ T cells sorted from spleen or lymph node cells, taken before transplant. This clonotype was obtained from a human donor who was the organ donor for an intestinal transplant. The genes are TRBV7-9 and TRBJ1-5, with 9 positions matching TRBD1. In DNA form, the CDR3 reads TGTGCCAGCAGGGACAGGGGCCCGAATCAGCCCCAGCATTTT. Protein sequence: CASRDRGPNQPQHF.